What follows are 5 T cell receptor beta chains derived from one specimen sequenced in a study of T-cell reconstitution after alpha-beta-depleted transplantation in children. Molecular barcoding with unique molecular identifiers was used for the TCRbeta library. TCRdb used MiXCR to reprocess the PCR reads, holding one entry per CDR3 protein. The table shows more than 450,000 distinct CDR3 sequences, with 18% occurring only once. Sequencing was performed on PBMCs from the stem cell graft donor, taken from the stem cell graft. Receptors were obtained from a human donor who donated a stem cell graft to a child with acute lymphoblastic leukemia.

The chain combines TRBV29-1 with TRBJ2-1; 7 positions match TRBD2. This CDR3 has 12 residues. The V segment lost 4 bases and the J segment 6 bases; nucleotides outside the gene matches: 3. Germline loops: CDR1 SQVTM, CDR2 ANQGSEA. CDR3 in DNA: TGCAGCGTTGCCGGGACTACCAATGAGCAGTTCTTC. Translated, it gives CSVAGTTNEQFF.

The chain joins TRBV10-3 to TRBJ2-1; possible D gene TRBD2, 6 bases. The CDR3 is 15 amino acids. In germline, CDR1 is ENHRY, CDR2 SYGVKD. V was trimmed by 11 bases and J by 2 bases, leaving 19 bases between them. Written as DNA, the CDR3 is TGTGCCGTTTCATATGGGGGGAACACCTACAATGAGCAGTTCTTC. Its translation is CAVSYGGNTYNEQFF.

CDR3: CSAPLDEQFF. CDR3 DNA: TGCAGTGCACCCCTGGATGAGCAGTTCTTC. The gene calls are TRBV20-1 and TRBJ2-1; D call uncertain. The CDR3 is made up of 10 amino acids. V was cut by 6 bases and J by 8 bases, with 8 bases left in between. Germline V gene lookup returns CDR1 DFQATT and CDR2 SNEGSKA (reference sequence).

The rearrangement links TRBV3-1 to TRBJ2-7, with D tentatively TRBD2 (6 bases). This CDR3 comprises 15 residues. Germline V gene sequence: CDR1 LGHDT, CDR2 YNNKEL (reference sequence). The V gene lost 0 bases and the J gene lost 0 bases, with 9 bases spanning the gap. The CDR3 nucleotides read TGTGCCAGCAGCCAAGACCCTAGCGACTCCTACGAGCAGTACTTC. Protein: CASSQDPSDSYEQYF.

This clonotype was recorded a few times. The chain has TRBV7-9 and TRBJ1-3; D unresolved. CDR1 is SEHNR, CDR2 FQNEAQ, per germline (reference sequence). This CDR3 is 15 amino acids long. V lost 5 bases and J lost 7, with 18 bases in between. CDR3 sequence: CASSPREVPVNTIYF. Here the CDR3 DNA reads TGTGCCAGCAGCCCAAGGGAGGTCCCGGTTAACACCATATATTTT.